This T cell receptor beta chain was identified during a study of cytomegalovirus exposure and HLA in healthy donors. Study results and caveats: V segments that were indistinguishable, TRBV6-2 and TRBV6-3 among them, were omitted from analysis.

The CDR3 length is 11 residues. Germline loops: CDR1 SEHNR, CDR2 FQNEAQ (reference sequence). Use of 60 Vbeta and 13 Jbeta primers characterized the PCR. The authors' processing: A later analysis counted approximately 80 million unique TCR beta chains, around 10 million shared. Here immunoSEQ multiplex PCR was the method, and the copy in TCRdb shows in-frame clones only, minus some. V and J calls and clone size are those listed in that table; D and trimming were worked out from the DNA. The sample holds approximately 59,000 clones; 68% are singletons and the top ten take about 17%. Concerning this clone itself: Its antigen is not known. Sequence at one end of the junction differs from germline and may be a read error.

V is TRBV7-9 and J is TRBJ1-2; D gene ambiguous. This sequence was found in a man aged 35 to 55 in good health and CMV-seropositive. The specimen was PBMCs. The CDR3 nucleotides are TGTTCCAGCAGCCCTAGTTATGGCTACACCTTC. Its protein is CSSSPSYGYTF.